The next 29 T cell receptor beta chains were all read from a single sample in a study of T-cell memory formation after mild COVID-19. One entry per CDR3 protein, called by TCRdb with MiXCR from the 5' RACE reads. The data contain hundreds of thousands of distinct CDR3 sequences, 15% to 20% of them seen just once; the ten biggest clones take up roughly 21%. The sequenced sample was PBMCs or a T cell subset sorted from them (not recorded which). These receptors were taken from a man between 18 and 35 years old who had mild COVID-19 (a few samples of this study predate the infection). Cell type and time point are not known.

In DNA form, the CDR3 reads TGTGCCAGTACCAGGGGTCCCGGGCCCTACGAGCAGTACTTC. Protein: CASTRGPGPYEQYF. The rearrangement uses TRBV6-5 and TRBJ2-7, with D possibly being TRBD1 (6 bases). The CDR3 extends over 14 amino acids. CDR1 MNHEY and CDR2 SVGAGI come from the germline V gene. Trimming cost V 9 bases and J 2 bases, with 17 bases left between them.

This clonotype was counted between two and nine times. This CDR3 is CASSLWAGHEQFF. CDR3 coding DNA: TGTGCCAGCAGCTTATGGGCCGGGCATGAGCAGTTCTTC. This chain uses TRBV7-3 with TRBJ2-1; the D is unclear. Trimming pared 2 bases from V and 8 bases from J, leaving 10 bases between. CDR3 length: 13 residues. Germline CDR1 is SGHTA and CDR2 is FQGTGA.

There are a few counts of this clonotype. J is TRBJ1-4 and V is TRBV5-6; possibly TRBD1 for D (5 bases). The V gene's germline CDR1 is SGHDT and CDR2 YYEEEE. There are 14 residues in the CDR3. Trimming pared 4 bases from V and 8 bases from J, leaving 15 bases between. The CDR3 DNA is TGTGCCAGCAGCGGGGACCCCGGGATAGAAAAACTGTTTTTT. Its protein is CASSGDPGIEKLFF.

This clonotype appeared a few times. This chain joins TRBV6-4 and TRBJ1-1; D gene ambiguous. The CDR3 is 14 residues long. Trimming took 0 bases from V and 0 from J, leaving 5 bases between them. In germline, CDR1 is MRHNA, CDR2 SNTAGT. In DNA, the CDR3 is TGTGCCAGCAGTGACTCGCCCATGAACACTGAAGCTTTCTTT. Its protein product is CASSDSPMNTEAFF.

This clonotype was picked up many times. The V call is TRBV24-1, the J call TRBJ2-2, with D perhaps given as TRBD1 or TRBD2 (5 bases each). The CDR3 is 17 residues long. Looked up from germline, CDR1 is KGHDR and CDR2 is SFDVKD. Trimming shortened V by 3 bases and J by 4 bases, and 17 bases separated the two germline ends. This CDR3 is CATSDTFYAGSTGELFF. The DNA of the CDR3 is TGTGCCACCAGTGATACATTTTACGCAGGGAGCACCGGGGAGCTGTTTTTT.

This clonotype has only a few counts. Mismatch with germline at one junction end may stem from a read error. This chain joins TRBV15 and TRBJ2-4; D may be TRBD1 (6 bases). Per germline, CDR1 LNHNV and CDR2 YYDKDF (reference sequence). The CDR3 covers 17 residues. The CDR3 DNA reads TGTGCCACCAGCAGAGATGTGAGGGGGATAGCCAGAAACATTCAGTACTTC. Translating it yields CATSRDVRGIARNIQYF.

The chain joins TRBV20-1 to TRBJ2-7; D gene unclear. Germline CDR1 is DFQATT and CDR2 is SNEGSKA (reference sequence). The length of the CDR3 is 13 residues. V shed 3 bases and J shed 7 bases, with 16 bases lying between them. CDR3 DNA sequence: TGCAGTGCTAGGCTCGGCTCCGCACTAGAGCAGTACTTC. Its translation is CSARLGSALEQYF.

This clonotype turned up a few times. This chain connects TRBV7-2 to TRBJ1-1; D gene ambiguous. CDR1 is SGHTA, CDR2 FQGNSA, per germline. Deletions cut 2 bases from V and 0 bases from J, with 7 bases between. The CDR3 is made up of 14 amino acids. The DNA of the CDR3 is TGTGCCAGCAGCTTATTTGGGGTGAACACTGAAGCTTTCTTT. Encoded protein: CASSLFGVNTEAFF.

The rearrangement uses TRBV7-2 and TRBJ1-2; weak D call: TRBD1 (5 bases). CDR3 length: 15 amino acids. In germline, CDR1 is SGHTA, CDR2 FQGNSA. V was trimmed by 0 bases and J by 4 bases, leaving 12 bases between them. CDR3 in amino acids: CASSLAGTGFYGYTF. The CDR3 DNA is TGTGCCAGCAGCTTAGCGGGGACGGGGTTCTATGGCTACACCTTC.

This clonotype appeared a few times. The V gene is TRBV7-9, the J gene TRBJ2-1, with D possibly TRBD1 on 5 matching bases. The CDR3 totals 14 residues. CDR1 and CDR2 (germline): SEHNR, FQNEAQ (reference sequence). V gave up 0 bases and J gave up 6 bases, with 9 bases separating them. In nucleotides, the CDR3 is TGTGCCAGCAGCTTAGCGCTAAGGGGCAATGAGCAGTTCTTC. It is translated as CASSLALRGNEQFF.

This chain uses TRBV24-1 with TRBJ2-2; TRBD1 aligns across 7 bases. CDR3 length: 15 residues. V trimming: 2 bases; J trimming: 5 bases; junction bases outside the gene matches: 4. The germline CDR1 and CDR2 sequences are KGHDR and SFDVKD. The CDR3 sequence is CATSDSTGITGELFF. DNA for the CDR3: TGTGCCACCAGTGATTCGACAGGGATTACCGGGGAGCTGTTTTTT.

The genes are TRBV4-1 and TRBJ2-1; 7 bases are shared with TRBD1. CDR1 MGHRA and CDR2 YSYEKL come from the germline V gene. The CDR3 loop spans 13 amino acids. Trimming cost V 2 bases and J 14 bases; bases outside gene matches: 9. The CDR3 DNA sequence: TGCGCCAGCAGCCAATACGGACAGGCCACGAAGTTCTTC. As protein: CASSQYGQATKFF.

The V and J genes are TRBV20-1 and TRBJ2-2; possible D gene TRBD2, 6 bases. Germline values: CDR1 DFQATT, CDR2 SNEGSKA (reference sequence). There are 13 residues in the CDR3. The V and J ends lost 1 base and 6 bases respectively, with 9 bases between them. CDR3 amino acids: CSARVSGAGELFF. CDR3 bases: TGCAGTGCTAGAGTATCGGGGGCCGGGGAGCTGTTTTTT.

This clonotype was picked up a small number of times. The chain is built from TRBV7-2 and TRBJ2-3, with D maybe TRBD2 (5 bases). V dropped 5 bases and J dropped 0 bases, with 15 bases sitting between them. Germline CDR1 is SGHTA and CDR2 is FQGNSA. The CDR3 totals 16 residues. In DNA, the CDR3 is TGTGCCAGCAGCCCATTAGCGAGCGTAAGCACAGATACGCAGTATTTT. It is translated as CASSPLASVSTDTQYF. The full variable domain, in which reference TRBV7-2 and TRBJ2-3 provide the parts outside the CDR3, is GAGVSQSPSNKVTEKGKDVELRCDPISGHTALYWYRQSLGQGLEFLIYFQGNSAPDKSGLPSDRFSAERTGGSVSTLTIQRTQQEDSAVYLCASSPLASVSTDTQYFGPGTRLTVL.

The table lists this clonotype with many counts. The chain carries TRBV5-1 and TRBJ1-2; TRBD1 aligns across 9 bases. Per the germline V gene, CDR1 is SGHRS and CDR2 is YFSETQ. J gave up 3 bases and V 4 bases, and 7 bases lay outside the gene matches. CDR3 length equals 15 residues. CDR3 sequence reads: CASSVQQGADYGYTF. The CDR3 nucleotides read TGCGCCAGCAGCGTTCAACAGGGGGCTGACTATGGCTACACCTTC.

In this sample, this clonotype turned up many times. This chain uses TRBV2 with TRBJ2-2; tentative D call: TRBD1 (5 bases). Germline loops: CDR1 SNHLY, CDR2 FYNNEI. The CDR3 covers 14 residues. The germline V and J ends were trimmed by 6 bases and 3 bases, with 11 bases remaining between them. CDR3 nucleotide sequence: TGTGCCAGCAGGGAACAGGCATACACCGGGGAGCTGTTTTTT. Protein: CASREQAYTGELFF.

This clonotype was observed a few times. Here the CDR3 DNA reads TGTGCCAGCAGCTTCCCCAGGCAGGGAGGTCCTGTTCAGCCCCAGCATTTT. This codes for CASSFPRQGGPVQPQHF. The rearrangement uses TRBV7-3 and TRBJ1-5, with D possibly being TRBD1 (5 bases). The CDR3 covers 17 residues. The germline V gene has CDR1 SGHTA and CDR2 FQGTGA. V lost 3 bases, J lost 6 bases, and 21 bases lay in between.

This clonotype was recorded at least ten times. V gene TRBV5-1 combines with J gene TRBJ2-2, with D possibly being TRBD1 (5 bases). CDR1 is SGHRS, CDR2 YFSETQ, per germline. V was trimmed by 3 bases and J by 6 bases, leaving 12 bases between them. The CDR3 is 14 amino acids. In DNA, the CDR3 is TGCGCCAGCAGCTCTGACAGAGAAGCCGGGGAGCTGTTTTTT. Its translation: CASSSDREAGELFF.

The chain uses TRBV4-2 and TRBJ2-3; the D gene is possibly TRBD2 (6 bases). Trimming removed 1 base at V and 3 bases at J, with 17 bases between. Germline CDR1 reads LGHNA; CDR2 reads YNFKEQ. CDR3 length: 17 residues. The CDR3 DNA reads TGTGCCAGCAGCCAAGTCTTTGCGGGGACCGAAACAGATACGCAGTATTTT. Translating it yields CASSQVFAGTETDTQYF.

This clonotype was seen more than once but under ten times. The genes are TRBV4-1 and TRBJ2-7; 7 bases map to TRBD2. The V and J ends lost 2 bases and 1 base, in that order; junction bases with no gene match: 8. The germline CDR1 and CDR2 sequences are MGHRA and YSYEKL. There are 16 residues in the CDR3. DNA of the CDR3: TGCGCCAGCAGCCAATGGGGGACTATCGGGTCCTACGAGCAGTACTTC. This codes for CASSQWGTIGSYEQYF.

This clonotype came up a few times. This chain uses TRBV5-1 with TRBJ1-6, with no clear D. Germline assignment: CDR1 SGHRS and CDR2 YFSETQ. This CDR3 has 16 amino acids. V was trimmed by 0 bases and J by 8 bases, leaving 15 bases between them. CDR3 in amino acids: CASSLESLPLDSPLHF. CDR3 bases: TGCGCCAGCAGCTTGGAGAGCCTACCCCTGGATTCACCCCTCCACTTT.

This chain connects TRBV21-1 to TRBJ1-5; the table assigns TRBD1, which was not confirmed against the DNA. TRBV21-1 is a pseudogene. The CDR3 loop spans 15 amino acids. The CDR3 here is CASSKGDRGHQPQHF. CDR3 coding DNA: TGTGCCAGCAGCAAAGGGGACAGGGGGCATCAGCCCCAGCATTTT.

V is TRBV6-5 and J is TRBJ2-7, with D perhaps TRBD2 (7 bases). V lost 0 bases to trimming and J lost 6 bases, with 15 bases between them. Germline-derived CDR1 and CDR2 are MNHEY and SVGAGI. The CDR3 runs to 15 residues. The CDR3 reads CASSYSRLGGVEQYF. The CDR3 DNA reads TGTGCCAGCAGTTACTCAAGACTAGGGGGGGTCGAGCAGTACTTC.

This chain links TRBV7-9 with TRBJ2-7; D gene uncertain. CDR3 size: 14 residues. Trimming removed 1 base at V and 0 bases at J, with 7 bases between. Germline V gene lookup returns CDR1 SEHNR and CDR2 FQNEAQ (reference sequence). DNA of the CDR3: TGTGCCAGCAGCTTAGAGGGCCCCTCCTACGAGCAGTACTTC. This translates into CASSLEGPSYEQYF.

Only a few counts were recorded for this clonotype. V usage is TRBV7-9 and J usage is TRBJ1-3; D might be TRBD1 (6 bases). V gave up 5 bases and J gave up 0 bases, with 14 bases separating them. This CDR3 has 16 amino acids. In germline, CDR1 is SEHNR, CDR2 FQNEAQ (reference sequence). The CDR3 nucleotides read TGTGCCAGCAGCCCGGGACACCGCCACTCTGGAAACACCATATATTTT. Amino acid sequence: CASSPGHRHSGNTIYF.

The rearrangement links TRBV11-2 to TRBJ2-5, with 10 bases matching TRBD1. The V and J ends lost 1 base and 11 bases, in that order; junction bases with no gene match: 7. Germline CDR1 and CDR2: SGHAT and FQNNGV. CDR3 length: 14 residues. The CDR3 here is CASSLGGGQGTQYF. The CDR3 coding sequence is TGTGCCAGCAGCTTAGGGGGGGGACAGGGGACTCAGTACTTC.

The table lists this clonotype with a few counts. The V call is TRBV6-2 or TRBV6-3, the J call TRBJ1-5; D is undetermined. Germline CDR1 reads MNHEY; CDR2 reads SVGEGT. CDR3 length equals 13 residues. V lost 2 bases, J lost 7 bases, and 9 bases lay in between. The CDR3 loop is CASSYRASQPQHF. The CDR3 DNA reads as TGTGCCAGCAGTTACAGAGCATCACAGCCCCAGCATTTT.

This clonotype was counted ten times or more. This chain links TRBV2 with TRBJ2-1, with TRBD2 matching 8 bases. V lost 5 bases, J lost 7 bases, and 13 bases stayed unmatched. Germline loops: CDR1 SNHLY, CDR2 FYNNEI. There are 16 residues in the CDR3. The CDR3 loop is CASSYPGLGGVNEQFF. The CDR3 DNA reads as TGTGCCAGCAGTTATCCGGGACTAGGTGGGGTGAATGAGCAGTTCTTC.

This clonotype occurred many times. This chain connects TRBV7-9 to TRBJ1-5; D is perhaps TRBD1 (5 bases). CDR1 is SEHNR and CDR2 is FQNEAQ in the germline V gene (reference sequence). V gave up 1 base and J gave up 3 bases, with 7 bases separating them. This CDR3 comprises 14 residues. The CDR3 nucleotides read TGTGCCAGCAGCTTAGAGGACACCAATCAGCCCCAGCATTTT. Protein: CASSLEDTNQPQHF.